These 28 T cell receptor beta chains share one sample of origin, sequenced in a study of shared T cell receptors in the human thymus. Using immunoSEQ multiplex PCR, the repertoire was profiled, and TCRdb retains in-frame clones only, with some absent. Among 720,000 or so clones listed, approximately 85% were seen once. This sample was shared with a second study, whose subject was human thymus T cells.

The sequenced sample was thymocytes. These receptors all stem from a girl younger than two with a congenital heart defect.

This clone was picked up a small number of times. At one boundary the junction diverges from the germline segment, which might be a read error. The identical CDR3 is also encoded by other nucleotide sequences in the sample. The chain combines TRBV5-4 with TRBJ1-6, with 12 bases aligning to TRBD1. Per germline, CDR1 SGHNT and CDR2 YYREEE (reference sequence). The CDR3 spans 18 residues. CDR3 DNA: TGTGCCAGCAGCCCTCGTCCCGGGACAGGGGGCAAGGATTCCCCCCTCCACTTT. Encoded protein: CASSPRPGTGGKDSPLHF.

The rearrangement uses TRBV27 and TRBJ1-5; D is unresolved. CDR1 is MNHEY, CDR2 SMNVEV, per germline (reference sequence). This CDR3 has 16 amino acids. Trimming took 6 bases from V and 8 from J, leaving 23 bases between them. As DNA, the CDR3 is TGTGCCAGCAGAGGGAGCACGGCGGGAAATTTGAAGCCCCAGCATTTT. Translated, it gives CASRGSTAGNLKPQHF.

The chain links TRBV11-1 to TRBJ1-2; 10 nucleotides match TRBD1. This CDR3 is built from 13 residues. Germline CDR1 SGHAT, CDR2 FQDESV (reference sequence). The V gene end was trimmed by 6 bases and the J gene end by 5 bases; junction bases not matched to a gene: 3. The CDR3 DNA reads as TGTGCCAGCAGATCGGACAGGGGGTATGGCTACACCTTC. Encoded protein: CASRSDRGYGYTF.

This rearrangement joins TRBV7-9 to TRBJ1-3; D is possibly TRBD1 (6 bases). The V and J ends lost 6 bases and 4 bases respectively, with 16 bases between them. This CDR3 region has 15 residues. The V gene's germline CDR1 is SEHNR and CDR2 FQNEAQ (reference sequence). The CDR3 DNA follows: TGTGCCAGCAGTCCCCCCGGACAGCGAGGAAACACCATATATTTT. It yields the protein CASSPPGQRGNTIYF.

Only one count was recorded for this clone. The chain uses TRBV6-4 and TRBJ1-2, with TRBD1 matching 7 bases. The CDR3 has 15 residues. Germline CDR1 MRHNA, CDR2 SNTAGT. V shed 5 bases, J shed 4 bases, and the junction held 10 bases outside the gene matches. The CDR3 reads CASSPLDGQVYGYTF. The CDR3 coding sequence is TGTGCCAGCAGTCCCCTGGACGGACAGGTCTATGGCTACACCTTC.

The rearrangement joins TRBV7-9 to TRBJ1-1; TRBD1 agrees at 9 bases. CDR3 length: 14 amino acids. Unmatched junction bases numbered 1, after V lost 1 base and J lost 4 bases. Germline V gives CDR1 SEHNR, CDR2 FQNEAQ (reference sequence). CDR3 sequence: CASSLVTGGTEAFF. DNA of the CDR3: TGTGCCAGCAGCTTAGTGACAGGGGGCACTGAAGCTTTCTTT.

The chain employs TRBV5-6 and TRBJ1-3; D gene ambiguous. The CDR3 has 14 residues. The germline V gene has CDR1 SGHDT and CDR2 YYEEEE. The V end was cut by 0 bases, the J end by 4 bases, with 8 bases between. The DNA for the CDR3 is TGTGCCAGCAGCTTGGGGCACGGGGGAAACACCATATATTTT. Its translation is CASSLGHGGNTIYF.

This chain links TRBV5-8 with TRBJ2-6; D is undetermined. Germline CDR1 is SGHTS and CDR2 is YDEGEE. V lost 4 bases to trimming and J lost 0 bases, with 11 bases between them. This CDR3 contains 16 residues. The CDR3 region has the DNA TGTGCCAGCAGCACCACTAACCCCTCTGGGGCCAACGTCCTGACTTTC. It codes for CASSTTNPSGANVLTF.

The rearrangement links TRBV7-9 to TRBJ1-6, with a tentative D call TRBD1 (5 bases). Germline V lookup: CDR1 SEHNR, CDR2 FQNEAQ (reference sequence). The length of the CDR3 is 15 residues. The V and J ends lost 4 bases and 10 bases respectively, with 17 bases between them. CDR3 amino acids: CASSSMGPVASPLHF. The CDR3, as DNA: TGTGCCAGCAGCTCTATGGGGCCGGTCGCGTCACCCCTCCACTTT.

The V gene is TRBV5-1, the J gene TRBJ1-1; possible D gene TRBD1, 6 bases. CDR1 SGHRS and CDR2 YFSETQ come from the germline V gene. Trimming stripped 0 bases from V and 1 base from J, with 10 bases between. This CDR3 has 15 amino acids. CDR3 sequence (DNA): TGCGCCAGCAGCTTGGTGGGACACAGGAACACTGAAGCTTTCTTT. It encodes CASSLVGHRNTEAFF.

The chain joins TRBV10-3 to TRBJ1-2, with D maybe TRBD1 (6 bases). Germline V gives CDR1 ENHRY, CDR2 SYGVKD. The length of the CDR3 is 14 residues. The V end was cut by 1 base, the J end by 7 bases, with 13 bases between. For the CDR3, the DNA is TGTGCCATCAGTGAGTACAGGGATAGGGGTGGCTACACCTTC. Amino acid sequence: CAISEYRDRGGYTF.

This clone was found once. The chain links TRBV7-2 to TRBJ2-7; TRBD1 might be the D (6 bases). The CDR3 runs to 19 residues. The V gene's germline CDR1 is SGHTA and CDR2 FQGNSA. V gave up 5 bases and J gave up 0 bases, with 26 bases separating them. The CDR3 is CASSLHDSDSKVPSYEQYF. CDR3 coding DNA: TGTGCCAGCAGCCTCCACGACTCGGACAGCAAGGTACCCTCCTACGAGCAGTACTTC.

The rearrangement uses TRBV6-5 and TRBJ2-7, with 10 bases matching TRBD1. J was trimmed by 1 base and V by 6 bases; bases with no gene match: 3. Per germline, CDR1 MNHEY and CDR2 SVGAGI. The CDR3 extends over 14 amino acids. DNA of the CDR3: TGTGCCAGCAGCGGGACAGGGGATTCCTACGAGCAGTACTTC. It is translated as CASSGTGDSYEQYF.

This chain connects TRBV4-1 to TRBJ2-7; D is undetermined. From germline, CDR1 is MGHRA and CDR2 YSYEKL. Trimming stripped 0 bases from V and 4 bases from J, with 10 bases between. The CDR3 has 14 amino acids. The CDR3 region is CASSQDIWAYEQYF. The CDR3 nucleotides read TGCGCCAGCAGCCAAGATATTTGGGCTTACGAGCAGTACTTC.

The rearrangement uses TRBV11-3 and TRBJ1-6; unclear D gene. The germline gives CDR1 SGHNT, CDR2 YENEEA. The CDR3 consists of 15 residues. V dropped 1 base and J dropped 10 bases, with 14 bases sitting between them. The CDR3 reads CASSLVAGIGSPLHF. The CDR3 bases are TGTGCCAGCAGCTTAGTTGCAGGTATAGGCTCACCCCTCCACTTT.

The count of this clone is one. This CDR3 reads CASSAPRGAEAFF. CDR3 nucleotides: TGTGCCAGCAGTGCTCCTAGGGGCGCTGAAGCTTTCTTT. This chain uses TRBV25-1 with TRBJ1-1; a weak D match, TRBD1 (5 bases). This CDR3 has 13 amino acids. CDR1 is MGHDK, CDR2 SYGVNS, per germline. V was shortened by 4 bases and J by 6 bases, with 12 bases between the two germline ends. The full variable domain, in which reference TRBV25-1 and TRBJ1-1 provide the parts outside the CDR3, is EADIYQTPRYLVIGTGKKITLECSQTMGHDKMYWYQQDPGMELHLIHYSYGVNSTEKGDLSSESTVSRIRTEHFPLTLESARPSHTSQYLCASSAPRGAEAFFGQGTRLTVV.

This clone has a handful of counts. The J gene is TRBJ2-1, the V gene TRBV4-1; TRBD2 might be the D (6 bases). Germline V CDR1 and CDR2: MGHRA, YSYEKL. V was clipped by 0 bases and J by 9 bases, with 18 bases between them. The CDR3 totals 16 residues. The CDR3 here is CASSQDPGDGLSEQFF. CDR3 sequence (DNA): TGCGCCAGCAGCCAAGATCCGGGGGACGGGTTGAGTGAGCAGTTCTTC.

The V and J genes are TRBV2 and TRBJ2-1; the D is unclear. CDR1 and CDR2 from the germline V gene are SNHLY and FYNNEI. This CDR3 has 12 amino acids. With 5 bases removed from V and 5 bases from J, the gap between germline ends came to 7 bases. The CDR3 region has the DNA TGTGCCAGCAGTAGAGGAAACAATGAGCAGTTCTTC. This gives the protein CASSRGNNEQFF. Full variable domain (missing parts from reference TRBV2 and TRBJ2-1): EPEVTQTPSHQVTQMGQEVILRCVPISNHLYFYWYRQILGQKVEFLVSFYNNEISEKSEIFDDQFSVERPDGSNFTLKIRSTKLEDSAMYFCASSRGNNEQFFGPGTRLTVL.

J is TRBJ1-5 and V is TRBV6-1; D possibly corresponds to TRBD1 (5 bases). This CDR3 has 13 amino acids. The germline gives CDR1 MNHNS, CDR2 SASEGT. Trimming took 6 bases from V and 0 from J, leaving 6 bases between them. The CDR3 is CASSRVSNQPQHF. The CDR3 DNA reads as TGTGCCAGCAGCAGGGTTAGCAATCAGCCCCAGCATTTT.

The chain is built from TRBV5-1 and TRBJ2-5, with 7 bases identical to TRBD2. CDR3 length: 17 residues. The trim removed 2 bases at V and 5 bases at J, leaving 15 bases unmatched. Germline V gene data show CDR1 as SGHRS and CDR2 as YFSETQ. The CDR3 DNA sequence: TGCGCCAGCAGCTTAAGAGCGGGGCGGATTAATGGGGAGACCCAGTACTTC. Translated: CASSLRAGRINGETQYF.

This rearrangement joins TRBV2 to TRBJ1-3; D remains ambiguous. CDR3 length: 17 amino acids. Per germline, CDR1 SNHLY and CDR2 FYNNEI. V was shortened by 6 bases and J by 2 bases, with 20 bases between the two germline ends. DNA for the CDR3: TGTGCCAGCAGCGAACCAGGACCGGGGATTGCTGGAAACACCATATATTTT. It codes for CASSEPGPGIAGNTIYF.

A single count supports this clone. The chain carries TRBV25-1 and TRBJ1-6; 7 bases agree with TRBD1. The CDR3 covers 13 residues. Germline assignment: CDR1 MGHDK and CDR2 SYGVNS. Trimming at V came to 6 bases and at J to 10 bases, leaving 6 bases not matched to a gene. The DNA of the CDR3 is TGTGCCAGCAGACGGGACAGAACCTCACCCCTCCACTTT. It encodes CASRRDRTSPLHF.

The V and J genes are TRBV12-5 and TRBJ2-1; 12 bases line up with TRBD2. Germline V gives CDR1 LGHNT, CDR2 FRNRAP. Trimming took 1 base from V and 4 from J; bases not matched to a gene: 8. The CDR3 has 18 amino acids. The CDR3 nucleotides read TGTGCTAGTGGTTTGGACCCCCGGACTAGCGGGGTTTACAATGAGCAGTTCTTC. Encoded protein: CASGLDPRTSGVYNEQFF.

The chain carries TRBV2 and TRBJ2-7; 9 nucleotides line up with TRBD1. The CDR3 totals 13 residues. The germline V gene encodes CDR1 SNHLY and CDR2 FYNNEI. V trimming: 8 bases; J trimming: 3 bases; junction bases outside the gene matches: 5. The CDR3: CASGSGQGYEQYF. The DNA for the CDR3 is TGTGCCAGCGGTTCGGGACAGGGCTACGAGCAGTACTTC.

V is TRBV10-3 and J is TRBJ2-1, with a weak D call TRBD2 (6 bases). CDR3 length: 14 amino acids. The ends were cut back, 7 bases at V and 7 bases at J, with 17 bases in the middle. The germline CDR1 and CDR2 sequences are ENHRY and SYGVKD. The CDR3 sequence is CAINDPRLVNEQFF. CDR3 DNA sequence: TGTGCCATCAATGACCCTCGACTAGTGAATGAGCAGTTCTTC.

V is TRBV6-5 and J is TRBJ2-7, with 7 bases aligning to TRBD1. The V and J ends lost 8 bases and 3 bases, in that order; junction bases with no gene match: 10. The CDR3 has 14 amino acids. CDR1 is MNHEY, CDR2 SVGAGI, per germline. The CDR3 sequence: CASLQQGPDYEQYF. CDR3 nucleotide sequence: TGTGCCAGCCTACAACAGGGGCCGGACTACGAGCAGTACTTC.

This chain joins TRBV5-6 and TRBJ1-6, with D tentatively TRBD1 (6 bases). V was pared by 5 bases and J by 3 bases, with 21 bases between. The CDR3 length is 18 residues. Germline V lookup: CDR1 SGHDT, CDR2 YYEEEE. The CDR3 DNA sequence: TGTGCCAGCAGGGGAGGGGGGCCCCACCCAATCTATAATTCACCCCTCCACTTT. Protein: CASRGGGPHPIYNSPLHF.

This chain connects TRBV2 to TRBJ1-1; TRBD1 agrees at 8 bases. Germline lookup yields CDR1 SNHLY and CDR2 FYNNEI. Unmatched junction bases numbered 7, after V lost 7 bases and J lost 0 bases. The CDR3 length is 15 residues. CDR3 coding DNA: TGTGCCAGCAATCGGACAGGGAGTTTGAACACTGAAGCTTTCTTT. Translation: CASNRTGSLNTEAFF.